This TCR beta chain stems from a study of blood T cells in healthy people across ages. Study-level points and caveats: For the donors, CMV status was unknown and possibly confounded expanded clonotype changes.

As for this clonotype: Antigen: not known.

The CDR3 is 12 amino acids. The V and J ends lost 1 base and 4 bases respectively, with 4 bases between them. Looked up from germline, CDR1 is LNHNV and CDR2 is YYDKDF (reference sequence). A second roughly 6 to 11 cycle PCR used barcoded and J-beta primers. TCRdb redid the calling of the 5' RACE reads with MiXCR, one entry per CDR3 protein. The sample includes 550,000 to 750,000 distinct CDR3 sequences, 20% to 25% of them seen just once. This TCR derives from a man aged 70 or older in good health. The sample was blood. The chain links TRBV15 to TRBJ2-5; D remains unclear. This chain's CDR3 is CATSRVRETQYF. DNA of the CDR3: TGTGCCACCAGCAGAGTACGAGAGACCCAGTACTTC.